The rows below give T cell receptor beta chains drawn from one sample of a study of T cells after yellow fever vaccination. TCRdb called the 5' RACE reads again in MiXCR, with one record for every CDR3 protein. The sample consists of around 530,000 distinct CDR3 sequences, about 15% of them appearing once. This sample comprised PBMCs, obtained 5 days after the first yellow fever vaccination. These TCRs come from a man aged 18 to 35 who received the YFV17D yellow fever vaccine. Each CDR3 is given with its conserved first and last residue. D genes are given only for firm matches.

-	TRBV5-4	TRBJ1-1	CASSYRNPNTEAFF
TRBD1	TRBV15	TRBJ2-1	CATNPDRVVQNEQFF
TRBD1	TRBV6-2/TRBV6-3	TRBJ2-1	CATGGYYNEQFF
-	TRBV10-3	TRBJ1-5	CAISESKGNQPQHF
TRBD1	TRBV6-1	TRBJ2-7	CASSAYRGNYEQYF
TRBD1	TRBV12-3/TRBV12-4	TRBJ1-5	CASTKQGGQPQHF
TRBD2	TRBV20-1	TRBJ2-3	CSVSGGARTDTQYF
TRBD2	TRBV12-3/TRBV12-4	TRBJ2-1	CASSTLGGGYNEQFF
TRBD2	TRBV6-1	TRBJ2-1	CASKGGLAGALFSNEQFF
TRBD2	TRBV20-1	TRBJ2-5	CSAPGAGGTQYF
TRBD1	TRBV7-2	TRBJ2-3	CASSFQTGSADTQYF
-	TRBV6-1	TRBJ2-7	CASSVPRDGSYEQYF
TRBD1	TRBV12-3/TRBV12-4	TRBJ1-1	CASSFDPGQTNTEAFF
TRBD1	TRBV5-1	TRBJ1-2	CASFEQGGYGYTF
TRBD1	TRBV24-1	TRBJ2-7	CTTKDRGSYEQYF
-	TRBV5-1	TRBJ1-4	CASSEANEKLFF
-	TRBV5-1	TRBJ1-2	CASSQGLGYGYTF
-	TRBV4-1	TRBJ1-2	CASSQVFRQGTGYTF
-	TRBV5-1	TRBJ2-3	CASSLFGGGSLDTQYF
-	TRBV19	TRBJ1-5	CASKTTTGFYSNQPQHF
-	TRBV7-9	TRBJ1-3	CASSSPAGEGNTIYF
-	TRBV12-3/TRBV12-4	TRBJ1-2	CASSTALGAYGYTF
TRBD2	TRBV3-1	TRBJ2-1	CASSPGGSGVGLYNEQFF
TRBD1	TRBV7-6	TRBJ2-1	CASSRGTGSYNEQFF
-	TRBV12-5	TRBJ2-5	CASGLGVQVPETQYF
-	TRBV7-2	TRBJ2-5	CASSLSRGFRETQYF
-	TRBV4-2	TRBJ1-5	CASSQEQGDQPQHF
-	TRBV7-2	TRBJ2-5	CASSSQPQETQYF
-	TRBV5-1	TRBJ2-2	CASTHARGSGELFF
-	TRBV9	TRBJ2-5	CASSVGTDLRETQYF
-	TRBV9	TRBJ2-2	CASSVTSSNTGELFF
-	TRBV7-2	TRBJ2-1	CASSLANTGRPSNEQFF
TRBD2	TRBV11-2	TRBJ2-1	CASSSPGLAGAIINYNEQFF
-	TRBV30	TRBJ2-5	CAWGGAETQYF
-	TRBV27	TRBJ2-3	CASSFSWGGADTQYF
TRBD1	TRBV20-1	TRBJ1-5	CSSRGTAHQPQHF